These 21 T cell receptor beta chains originate from one sample sequenced in a study of T-cell memory formation after mild COVID-19 (dated by TCRdb to the early 2020s). Library construction relied on 5' RACE. The sequencer listed for this sample is Illumina NovaSeq 6000. TCRdb redid the processing of the public reads, applying fastp at Q25 and MiXCR, and retained in-frame beta chains. Rows with a matching CDR3 protein are joined into one entry that keeps the most common DNA and genes. For this sample there are 400,000 to 500,000 distinct CDR3 sequences; over 15% appear just once. Around a fifth of the sample lies in the top ten. Sequencing input: PBMCs or a T cell subset sorted from them (not recorded which). The receptor set was obtained from a man aged 18 to 30 who had mild COVID-19 (a few samples of this study predate the infection). The sample titles of this study are shuffled in the database, so cell type and time point are left out; the donor was told from shared clones.

V gene TRBV7-8 combines with J gene TRBJ2-3; D perhaps matches TRBD1 (5 bases). The CDR3 has 17 residues. V was pared by 6 bases and J by 2 bases, with 21 bases between. The germline V gene has CDR1 SGHVS and CDR2 FQNEAQ. The CDR3 here is CASRERQKGATTDTQYF. The CDR3 bases are TGTGCCAGCAGGGAACGACAGAAAGGGGCCACCACAGATACGCAGTATTTT.

The chain combines TRBV11-2 with TRBJ2-5; weak D call: TRBD2 (6 bases). Germline CDR1 and CDR2: SGHAT and FQNNGV. The V end lost 2 bases, the J end lost 5 bases, and 15 bases lay between the germline ends. This CDR3 is 15 amino acids long. CDR3 residues: CASSLFGGATETQYF. CDR3 nucleotide sequence: TGTGCCAGCAGCTTATTTGGCGGGGCTACGGAGACCCAGTACTTC. Full variable domain (remainder filled in from reference TRBV11-2 and TRBJ2-5): EAGVAQSPRYKIIEKRQSVAFWCNPISGHATLYWYQQILGQGPKLLIQFQNNGVVDDSQLPKDRFSAERLKGVDSTLKIQPAKLEDSAVYLCASSLFGGATETQYFGPGTRLLVL.

This clonotype was seen more than once but under ten times. V and J are TRBV9 and TRBJ2-7; TRBD1 aligns across 9 bases. This CDR3 is 15 amino acids long. Germline CDR1 SGDLS, CDR2 YYNGEE. Unmatched junction bases numbered 8, after V lost 6 bases and J lost 1 base. CDR3 protein: CASTAGTGKSYEQYF. CDR3 in DNA: TGTGCCAGCACTGCCGGGACAGGGAAGTCCTACGAGCAGTACTTC.

This clonotype was counted ten times or more. This chain connects TRBV5-1 to TRBJ1-5; 7 bases fit TRBD1. CDR1 is SGHRS and CDR2 is YFSETQ in the germline V gene. This CDR3 spans 15 amino acids. V shed 0 bases, J shed 5 bases, and the junction held 5 bases outside the gene matches. CDR3 bases: TGCGCCAGCAGCTTGGAGGGGGACAGAGATCAGCCCCAGCATTTT. It encodes CASSLEGDRDQPQHF.

This clonotype was picked up one time. The CDR3 spells CASRKDRWQNSPLHF. CDR3 sequence (DNA): TGTGCCAGCAGAAAAGACAGGTGGCAGAATTCACCCCTCCACTTT. The chain links TRBV11-2 to TRBJ1-6, with a weak D call TRBD1 (6 bases). CDR3 size: 15 residues. Trimming removed 6 bases at V and 7 bases at J, with 16 bases between. From germline, CDR1 is SGHAT and CDR2 FQNNGV.

This clonotype was seen a handful of times. The chain employs TRBV5-1 and TRBJ2-5, with 7 bases matching TRBD1. The CDR3 contains 15 residues. CDR1 and CDR2 from the germline V gene are SGHRS and YFSETQ. The V gene end was trimmed by 4 bases and the J gene end by 2 bases; junction bases not matched to a gene: 8. The CDR3 loop is CASSLTGTVQETQYF. CDR3 DNA sequence: TGCGCCAGCAGCCTCACCGGGACAGTACAAGAGACCCAGTACTTC.

This clonotype turned up a few times. The chain employs TRBV9 and TRBJ2-3; D is unclear. The CDR3 totals 15 residues. Germline V gene data show CDR1 as SGDLS and CDR2 as YYNGEE. Between the trimmed V and J ends, which lost 0 bases and 0 bases, there was a span of 8 bases. The CDR3 DNA reads TGTGCCAGCAGCGTAGTTCACGGTAGCACAGATACGCAGTATTTT. It is translated as CASSVVHGSTDTQYF.

The rearrangement joins TRBV4-3 to TRBJ2-3; TRBD2 agrees at 8 bases. The CDR3 sequence is 16 residues long. Germline CDR1 LGHNA, CDR2 YSLEER. J lost 6 bases, V lost 1 base, and 9 bases had no gene match. The DNA of the CDR3 is TGCGCCAGCAGCCAAGTCACCGGGGGGGCCCGGGATACGCAGTATTTT. Translating it yields CASSQVTGGARDTQYF.

The V gene is TRBV3-1, the J gene TRBJ2-1, with D unresolved. From germline, CDR1 is LGHDT and CDR2 YNNKEL (reference sequence). V lost 0 bases and J lost 1, with 7 bases in between. The CDR3 extends over 15 amino acids. The CDR3 loop is CASSQDEASYNEQFF. The CDR3 region has the DNA TGTGCCAGCAGCCAAGATGAGGCATCCTACAATGAGCAGTTCTTC.

The chain combines TRBV2 with TRBJ2-7, with a possible D match to TRBD1 (5 bases). This CDR3 is 13 amino acids long. Deletions cut 4 bases from V and 6 bases from J, with 13 bases between. In germline, CDR1 is SNHLY, CDR2 FYNNEI. CDR3 DNA: TGTGCCAGCAGTGGACAGAACCCTGGCGAGCAGTACGTC. It encodes CASSGQNPGEQYV.

The rearrangement links TRBV10-3 to TRBJ2-2, with D unclear. Trimming removed 7 bases from V and 7 bases from J, with 10 bases in between. Germline V gene sequence: CDR1 ENHRY, CDR2 SYGVKD. The CDR3 runs to 12 residues. DNA for the CDR3: TGTGCCATCACCCAGGATCACGGGGAGCTGTTTTTT. Its protein is CAITQDHGELFF.

This clonotype has only one observation. CDR3 sequence: CASSLYQSYGYTF. In DNA form, the CDR3 reads TGTGCCAGCAGTTTATATCAGAGCTATGGCTACACCTTC. The rearrangement uses TRBV12-3 or TRBV12-4 and TRBJ1-2; D gene ambiguous. With 2 bases removed from V and 4 bases from J, the gap between germline ends came to 8 bases. This CDR3 has 13 residues.

This chain uses TRBV12-3 or TRBV12-4 with TRBJ1-2; 7 bases match TRBD1. Losses at the gene ends were 6 bases for V and 5 bases for J; bases not matched to a gene: 15. The CDR3 is 16 residues long. CDR3 protein: CASRRTGLKGLYGYTF. The CDR3 nucleotides read TGTGCCAGCAGGCGGACAGGTCTTAAGGGCCTTTATGGCTACACCTTC.

This clonotype was seen a handful of times. The conserved phenylalanine or tryptophan normally closing the CDR3 is absent here, so this likely arose from a read error. The chain recombines TRBV5-5 with TRBJ2-7; TRBD2 agrees at 7 bases. Germline CDR1 reads SGHKS; CDR2 reads YYEKEE (reference sequence). The CDR3 covers 15 residues. V was clipped by 4 bases and J by 0 bases; unmatched bases: 7. The CDR3 DNA reads as TGTGCCAGCAGCCCCGCTGGGGGGGTCTCCTACGAGCAGTACTTA. Its translation: CASSPAGGVSYEQYL.

Only a few counts were recorded for this clonotype. The rearrangement joins TRBV18 to TRBJ2-7, with 10 bases aligning to TRBD1. The CDR3 is made up of 15 amino acids. Losses at the gene ends were 3 bases for V and 3 bases for J; bases not matched to a gene: 5. Looked up from germline, CDR1 is KGHSH and CDR2 is LQKENI. In nucleotides, the CDR3 is TGTGCCAGCTCACCTCCCGGGACAGGGGTCTACGAGCAGTACTTC. Its translation is CASSPPGTGVYEQYF.

This clonotype was detected only a few times. This chain uses TRBV20-1 with TRBJ2-7; TRBD2 might be the D (6 bases). CDR1 DFQATT and CDR2 SNEGSKA come from the germline V gene (reference sequence). V dropped 0 bases and J dropped 4 bases, with 10 bases sitting between them. The CDR3 sequence is 13 residues long. CDR3 residues: CSARERRGYEQYF. The CDR3 DNA reads as TGCAGTGCTAGAGAACGTCGGGGGTACGAGCAGTACTTC.

In regard to this clonotype: The junction departs from the called germline gene at one end, perhaps through a read error. The chain joins TRBV11-2 to TRBJ2-2; D is undetermined. The CDR3 loop spans 12 amino acids. The germline CDR1 and CDR2 sequences are SGHAT and FQNNGV. The CDR3 DNA reads TGTGCCAGAAGCTCATACACCGGGGAGCTGTTTTTT. This sequence encodes CARSSYTGELFF.

The table lists this clonotype with a few counts. It may be a read error: a sequence one base away is much more abundant. The chain joins TRBV12-3 or TRBV12-4 to TRBJ1-5; D not certain. The CDR3 contains 11 residues. Trimming removed 6 bases at V and 3 bases at J, with 3 bases between. This CDR3 is CASSTNQPQHF. The CDR3 nucleotides are TGTGCCAGCAGCACCAATCAGCCCCAGCATTTT.

This clonotype was seen only a few times. The V gene is TRBV7-2, the J gene TRBJ1-2, with a weak D call TRBD1 (6 bases). Trimming took off 3 bases at V and 10 bases at J, with 18 bases between the two ends. The CDR3 covers 14 residues. CDR1 is SGHTA and CDR2 is FQGNSA in the germline V gene. CDR3 loop: CASSLQGPRGVYTF. DNA of the CDR3: TGTGCCAGCAGCTTGCAGGGGCCCCGGGGGGTCTACACCTTC.

The chain couples TRBV4-3 to TRBJ1-1; 7 bases are a match to TRBD1. The V gene's germline CDR1 is LGHNA and CDR2 YSLEER. Trimming cost V 3 bases and J 3 bases; bases outside gene matches: 4. The CDR3 has 14 residues. CDR3 in amino acids: CASSQETGDTEAFF. The CDR3 region has the DNA TGCGCCAGCAGCCAGGAAACAGGGGACACTGAAGCTTTCTTT.

The J gene is TRBJ1-4, the V gene TRBV27; TRBD1 is a possible D gene (5 bases). Germline CDR1 reads MNHEY; CDR2 reads SMNVEV (reference sequence). V lost 0 bases to trimming and J lost 2 bases, with 19 bases between them. This CDR3 comprises 19 residues. CDR3 in DNA: TGTGCCAGCAGTTTATCGGCAGGGACCCTCCTGGCGACTAATGAAAAACTGTTTTTT. Protein product: CASSLSAGTLLATNEKLFF. Supplemented by reference TRBV27 and TRBJ1-4, the full variable domain reads EAQVTQNPRYLITVTGKKLTVTCSQNMNHEYMSWYRQDPGLGLRQIYYSMNVEVTDKGDVPEGYKVSRKEKRNFPLILESPSPNQTSLYFCASSLSAGTLLATNEKLFFGSGTQLSVL.